This T cell receptor beta chain was identified during a study of cytomegalovirus exposure and HLA in healthy donors. Study-wide context: Around 77 million unique TCRs from HLA-typed donors made up an early data release.

Researchers ran the PCR with 60 Vbeta and 13 Jbeta primers. Authors' processing steps: Later reanalysis found roughly 80 million unique TCR beta chains, around 10 million of them shared. Generated by immunoSEQ multiplex PCR, the TCRdb table keeps only in-frame clones and is missing some. V and J calls plus clone size are reproduced from that table; the DNA served to infer D and trimming. This sample's table reports approximately 190,000 clones. V gave up 4 bases and J gave up 8 bases; unmatched junction bases: 18. This CDR3 has 19 residues. The germline CDR1 and CDR2 sequences are PRHDT and FYEKMQ (reference sequence).

The chain links TRBV13 to TRBJ2-1; 12 bases align to TRBD2. Sample: PBMCs. This sequence originates from a boy between 10 and 17 years old in good health and CMV-seronegative. The CDR3 coding sequence is TGTGCCAGCAGCTCGTCCACCATGCCTCTAGCGGGGGGGCCGGATGAGCAGTTCTTC. Protein sequence: CASSSSTMPLAGGPDEQFF.